This TCR beta chain was captured in a study of neurological immune-mediated disorders. The sample holds many counts of this clonotype. As for the cDNA, it was generated by 5'RACE with 10-nucleotide random UMIs. Over 200 million TCR-beta sequences, together covering 15-18 subjects, were produced by every individual sequencing run that was carried out. TCRdb ran MiXCR on the 5' RACE reads and lists one entry per CDR3 protein. The data show 25,000 to 35,000 distinct CDR3 sequences, roughly 12% seen once. The sequencing input was PBMCs. This clonotype was obtained from a man in his sixties in good health.

CDR3 DNA sequence: TGCGCCAGCAGTTTAGCGGGAGGTACCGGGGAGCTGTTTTTT. It encodes CASSLAGGTGELFF. This rearrangement joins TRBV5-1 to TRBJ2-2; 10 bases map to TRBD2. The germline CDR1 and CDR2 sequences are SGHRS and YFSETQ. The CDR3 consists of 14 residues. V gave up 5 bases and J gave up 5 bases; unmatched junction bases: 3.